The 11 T cell receptor beta chains presented below share a single source sample, sequenced in a study of cytomegalovirus exposure and HLA in healthy donors. Libraries were prepared by immunoSEQ multiplex PCR; TCRdb keeps only in-frame clonotypes and omits some of them. The sample carries 50,000 to 80,000 clones, around 88% recorded once. Sequenced sample: PBMCs. These receptors came from a woman aged 18-30 years in good health and CMV-seronegative.

The chain recombines TRBV27 with TRBJ1-6; TRBD1 matches at 9 bases. Germline CDR1 MNHEY, CDR2 SMNVEV (reference sequence). The CDR3 has 17 amino acids. J gave up 10 bases and V 3 bases, and 13 bases lay outside the gene matches. CDR3 sequence: CASSLAGTGWFYSPLHF. CDR3 nucleotides: TGTGCCAGCAGTTTGGCCGGGACAGGGTGGTTTTACTCACCCCTCCACTTT.

J is TRBJ1-5 and V is TRBV29-1; 8 bases fit TRBD1. CDR3 size: 12 residues. Germline loops: CDR1 SQVTM, CDR2 ANQGSEA. J lost 8 bases, V lost 4 bases, and 4 bases had no gene match. The CDR3 DNA is TGCAGCGTTGGGACAGGGTATGAGCCCCAGCATTTT. Protein sequence: CSVGTGYEPQHF.

The chain links TRBV11-2 to TRBJ2-7, with 12 bases identical to TRBD2. The CDR3 is 18 residues long. V shed 1 base and J 0 bases; nucleotides not matched to a gene: 7. Germline V gives CDR1 SGHAT, CDR2 FQNNGV. This chain's CDR3 is CASSLGLAGDPSSYEQYF. Here the CDR3 DNA reads TGTGCCAGCAGCTTAGGACTAGCGGGAGATCCTAGCTCCTACGAGCAGTACTTC.

The chain carries TRBV5-4 and TRBJ2-5, with 7 bases lining up with TRBD2. Germline assignment: CDR1 SGHNT and CDR2 YYREEE (reference sequence). J was trimmed by 1 base and V by 3 bases; bases with no gene match: 15. CDR3 length equals 18 residues. CDR3 sequence (DNA): TGTGCCAGCAGCTCCCCGGCGGGGGAAGCGGGGTTCCAAGAGACCCAGTACTTC. It translates to CASSSPAGEAGFQETQYF.

CDR3 sequence (DNA): TGTGCCACGGGGACAGCACAAAGCAATCAGCCCCAGCATTTT. It specifies CATGTAQSNQPQHF. This rearrangement joins TRBV2 to TRBJ1-5; 7 bases fit TRBD1. Germline V gene sequence: CDR1 SNHLY, CDR2 FYNNEI. V shed 10 bases, J shed 1 base, and the junction held 7 bases outside the gene matches. CDR3 length: 14 amino acids.

The chain couples TRBV5-4 to TRBJ2-7, with a weak D call TRBD1 (5 bases). Per germline, CDR1 SGHNT and CDR2 YYREEE (reference sequence). Between the trimmed V and J ends, which lost 0 bases and 4 bases, there was a span of 11 bases. The CDR3 contains 14 residues. CDR3: CASSLGGREYEQYF. The DNA for the CDR3 is TGTGCCAGCAGCTTGGGGGGCAGGGAATACGAGCAGTACTTC.

The chain combines TRBV19 with TRBJ1-5, with 8 bases fitting TRBD1. CDR3 length: 16 amino acids. The V gene's germline CDR1 is LNHDA and CDR2 SQIVND (reference sequence). Trimming cost V 5 bases and J 2 bases; bases outside gene matches: 8. In DNA, the CDR3 is TGTGCCAGTAGTCACAGGGGGAATCGGGGCAATCAGCCCCAGCATTTT. Translation gives CASSHRGNRGNQPQHF.

The chain recombines TRBV10-1 with TRBJ2-2; 9 bases are a match to TRBD2. The germline gives CDR1 WNHNN, CDR2 SYGVQD (reference sequence). This CDR3 is 19 amino acids long. V was clipped by 5 bases and J by 0 bases; unmatched bases: 13. CDR3 sequence (DNA): TGCGCCAGCAGTCGCAACACCTTGACTAGCGGAGCGAACACCGGGGAGCTGTTTTTT. Translating it yields CASSRNTLTSGANTGELFF.

The chain combines TRBV15 with TRBJ1-2, with D tentatively TRBD1 (6 bases). Looked up from germline, CDR1 is LNHNV and CDR2 is YYDKDF (reference sequence). Trimming removed 0 bases from V and 3 bases from J, with 8 bases in between. The CDR3 totals 14 residues. The CDR3 loop reads CATSRERTDYGYTF. In DNA, the CDR3 is TGTGCCACCAGCAGAGAGAGGACAGACTATGGCTACACCTTC. Complete variable domain (other parts from reference TRBV15 and TRBJ1-2): DAMVIQNPRYQVTQFGKPVTLSCSQTLNHNVMYWYQQKSSQAPKLLFHYYDKDFNNEADTPDNFQSRRPNTSFCFLDIRSPGLGDTAMYLCATSRERTDYGYTFGSGTRLTVV.

V and J are TRBV13 and TRBJ2-2; TRBD1 matches 8 bases. The V gene end was trimmed by 5 bases and the J gene end by 3 bases; junction bases not matched to a gene: 5. Germline CDR1 and CDR2: PRHDT and FYEKMQ (reference sequence). The CDR3 contains 15 residues. The CDR3, as DNA: TGTGCCAGCAGCCGTATACAGGGGGACACCGGGGAGCTGTTTTTT. Translation: CASSRIQGDTGELFF.

The gene calls are TRBV6-1 and TRBJ2-1; 9 bases fit TRBD2. Unmatched junction bases numbered 8, after V lost 1 base and J lost 10 bases. This CDR3 has 15 amino acids. Germline lookup yields CDR1 MNHNS and CDR2 SASEGT. The CDR3: CASSEEASGGREQFF. CDR3 bases: TGTGCCAGCAGTGAAGAGGCAAGCGGGGGGCGCGAGCAGTTCTTC.